The clone carrying this T cell receptor (beta chain) has only one observation. The sample is drawn from a study of cytomegalovirus exposure and HLA in healthy donors. V trimming: 5 bases; J trimming: 0 bases; junction bases outside the gene matches: 7. The CDR3 length is 16 residues. From germline, CDR1 is MRHNA and CDR2 SNTAGT. Use of 60 Vbeta and 13 Jbeta primers characterized the PCR. Produced via immunoSEQ multiplex PCR; TCRdb's table is partial and in-frame only. The sample lists 150,000 to 200,000 clones; roughly 84% were seen once. The chain couples TRBV6-4 to TRBJ2-1, with 7 bases aligning to TRBD2. Sequenced input: PBMCs. The TCR sequence derives from a man aged 45 to 65 in good health and CMV-seropositive. The CDR3 coding sequence is TGTGCCAGCAGTTACAGGAGCGGGACCTCCTACAATGAGCAGTTCTTC. It yields the protein CASSYRSGTSYNEQFF.